The TCR beta chain under discussion was sequenced for a study of blood T cell repertoires in COVID-19. The wider study: T cells, B-cell-depleted T cells, or PBMCs supplied cDNA or gDNA.

Clones were sequenced by immunoSEQ multiplex PCR, and TCRdb holds only the in-frame ones, with some missing. Of roughly 360,000 clones listed, about 80% are singletons. CDR1 is MGHRA and CDR2 is YSYEKL in the germline V gene. This CDR3 spans 14 amino acids. Trimming removed 4 bases at V and 4 bases at J, with 13 bases between. V usage is TRBV4-1 and J usage is TRBJ1-2; D remains unclear. Sequencing used peripheral blood. The sequence came from a human donor with acute or convalescent COVID-19. The donor label of this sample is uncertain. The CDR3: CASSPLGVSYGYTF. The CDR3 DNA reads as TGCGCCAGCAGCCCCCTCGGGGTTAGCTATGGCTACACCTTC.